The next 9 T cell receptor beta chains were all read from a single sample in a study of response to subunit inactivated influenza vaccine. Each CDR3 protein gets one entry after TCRdb re-called the RT-PCR reads with MiXCR. The data contain roughly 460,000 distinct CDR3 sequences, approximately 11% of them singletons. Source: PBMCs from blood, taken more than 35 days after vaccination. The receptors derive from a man aged 50 to 59 who received an inactivated influenza vaccine.

The chain joins TRBV7-2 to TRBJ2-5; D call uncertain. Per germline, CDR1 SGHTA and CDR2 FQGNSA. The CDR3 covers 12 residues. Trimming took 5 bases from V and 5 from J, leaving 9 bases between them. In nucleotides, the CDR3 is TGTGCCAGCAGCCCAACATGGGAGACCCAGTACTTC. This sequence encodes CASSPTWETQYF.

The table lists this clonotype with many counts. The chain joins TRBV27 to TRBJ2-7; perhaps TRBD2 as D (6 bases). This CDR3 spans 12 amino acids. With 3 bases removed from V and 7 bases from J, the gap between germline ends came to 10 bases. The germline gives CDR1 MNHEY, CDR2 SMNVEV (reference sequence). CDR3 amino acids: CASSFPGGEQYF. CDR3 nucleotides: TGTGCCAGCAGTTTTCCCGGAGGGGAGCAGTACTTC.

This clonotype was seen ten or more times. The chain has TRBV4-3 and TRBJ2-2; D is possibly TRBD2 (5 bases). V lost 1 base to trimming and J lost 6 bases, with 15 bases between them. CDR1 and CDR2 (germline): LGHNA, YSLEER. The CDR3 sequence is 16 residues long. The CDR3 DNA reads TGCGCCAGCAGCCAAGCGTCTAGCTTGCGAGCCGGGGAGCTGTTTTTT. Residues: CASSQASSLRAGELFF.

The table lists this clonotype with many counts. J is TRBJ1-5 and V is TRBV12-3 or TRBV12-4; 8 nucleotides match TRBD1. After removal of 2 bases from V and 3 bases from J, the junction contained 3 bases not matched to a gene. The CDR3 consists of 15 residues. The CDR3 bases are TGTGCCAGCAGTTTAACAGGGGGATACAATCAGCCCCAGCATTTT. The encoded protein is CASSLTGGYNQPQHF.

This clonotype was recorded a few times. The chain joins TRBV11-2 to TRBJ2-7; a weak D match, TRBD2 (6 bases). The CDR3 spans 16 residues. Germline CDR1 is SGHAT and CDR2 is FQNNGV. The ends were cut back, 2 bases at V and 5 bases at J, with 19 bases in the middle. CDR3: CASSLSGGIRTDEQYF. The CDR3 bases are TGTGCCAGCAGCTTATCTGGCGGGATCAGGACGGACGAGCAGTACTTC.

In this sample, this clonotype turned up many times. The rearrangement links TRBV11-2 to TRBJ1-6; 12 nucleotides agree with TRBD1. The CDR3 totals 17 residues. Germline V gene lookup returns CDR1 SGHAT and CDR2 FQNNGV. The junction had 4 bases not matched to a gene; V was cut back by 0 bases and J by 7 bases. CDR3 protein: CASSLDSGTGGNSPLHF. The CDR3 bases are TGTGCCAGCAGCTTAGATTCAGGGACAGGGGGCAATTCACCCCTCCACTTT.

Many counts were recorded for this clonotype. The V and J genes are TRBV12-3 or TRBV12-4 and TRBJ1-1, with D maybe TRBD1 (5 bases). V was trimmed by 0 bases and J by 1 base, leaving 9 bases between them. CDR3 length equals 15 residues. The CDR3 DNA reads TGTGCCAGCAGTTTAGCGGGGCAGTCGAACACTGAAGCTTTCTTT. Its protein product is CASSLAGQSNTEAFF.

This clonotype was seen a few times. The chain carries TRBV5-1 and TRBJ2-2; D is possibly TRBD1 or TRBD2 (5 bases each). The germline CDR1 and CDR2 sequences are SGHRS and YFSETQ. This CDR3 has 15 residues. Trimming stripped 4 bases from V and 3 bases from J, with 13 bases between. The CDR3 protein is CASSGASFHTGELFF. The CDR3 nucleotides read TGCGCCAGCAGCGGGGCTAGCTTCCACACCGGGGAGCTGTTTTTT.

The genes are TRBV7-9 and TRBJ2-7; D is undetermined. The CDR3 runs to 15 residues. V was cut by 3 bases and J by 2 bases, with 14 bases left in between. Looked up from germline, CDR1 is SEHNR and CDR2 is FQNEAQ (reference sequence). The CDR3 region is CASSFVVDGAYEQYF. Here the CDR3 DNA reads TGTGCCAGCAGCTTCGTCGTAGACGGAGCCTACGAGCAGTACTTC.